This T cell receptor (beta chain) comes out of a study of cytomegalovirus exposure and HLA in healthy donors. The CDR3 is 14 residues long. V was clipped by 6 bases and J by 2 bases; unmatched bases: 6. Germline V gene sequence: CDR1 MGHDK, CDR2 SYGVNS. In the PCR, 60 Vbeta and 13 Jbeta primers were used. The assay was immunoSEQ multiplex PCR, and TCRdb's table has in-frame clones only and misses some. The sample yields roughly 13,000 clones, under 70% seen once. Sequencing used PBMCs. This TCR came from a woman aged 45-65 years in good health and CMV-seropositive. The V gene is TRBV25-1, the J gene TRBJ2-5, with TRBD1 identical over 7 bases. The CDR3 here is CASRKTGAQETQYF. CDR3 nucleotide sequence: TGTGCCAGCAGAAAAACAGGGGCGCAAGAGACCCAGTACTTC.